This TCR beta chain originates from a study of T cells in localized non-small cell lung cancer. General study findings and limits: Uninvolved adjacent lung, not tumor, had the highest T cell clonality. Because sequencing included only one region (of the tumor), heterogeneity remains possible. A denser population of T cells in blood accompanied longer overall survival. In adjacent lung, a median roughly 58 of the top 100 tumor clones were found.

CDR1 GTSNPN and CDR2 SVGIG come from the germline V gene (reference sequence). This CDR3 comprises 15 residues. V gave up 3 bases and J gave up 4 bases; unmatched junction bases: 11. Repertoires were generated with immunoSEQ multiplex PCR, while TCRdb's copy carries only in-frame clones and drops some. The profile covers tens of thousands of clones, with roughly nine tenths appearing a single time and approximately 30% taken by the ten largest. On this clone itself: The antigen is not known.

V gene TRBV30 combines with J gene TRBJ2-7, with 8 positions matching TRBD1. Sequenced material: peripheral blood, taken before any cancer treatment. The TCR sequence derives from a male donor aged 60 or over with stage I squamous cell lung carcinoma. The CDR3 sequence is CAWSERQGRRYEQYF. The CDR3 nucleotides read TGTGCCTGGAGCGAAAGACAGGGGAGGAGGTACGAGCAGTACTTC.